The subject of this entry is one TCR beta chain. As handled by the study authors: Estimation of nucleated cell counts relied on the amplification of reference gene primers. Clones were read by immunoSEQ multiplex PCR, and TCRdb kept only the in-frame ones, dropping some. V and J calls plus clone size are reproduced from that table; the DNA served to infer D and trimming. This sample yields hundreds of thousands of clones, of which 75% to 90% are seen a single time; around 12% belongs to the top ten. The source of the sample is a study of blood T cell repertoires in COVID-19. Followed longitudinally, the Seattle patients had been enrolled during active infection. The origin of this receptor is a woman in her seventies with COVID-19, enrolled during active disease. The sample taken for sequencing was peripheral blood.

The CDR3 coding sequence is TGTGCCAGCTCACCAGACAGGGGGAGTTCCGGGGAGCTGTTTTTT. Amino acids: CASSPDRGSSGELFF. The chain couples TRBV18 to TRBJ2-2, with TRBD1 matching 9 bases. Germline CDR1 KGHSH, CDR2 LQKENI. Trimming cost V 2 bases and J 6 bases; bases outside gene matches: 4. This CDR3 region has 15 residues.